The present entry profiles one T cell receptor beta chain with its context. Its target is not known. TCRdb's copy holds only in-frame clones and misses some; the assay was immunoSEQ multiplex PCR. The repertoire includes about 41,000 clones, 95% of them detected once, and roughly 0.91% sits in the top ten. The record originates from a study of T cell clonotyping in hematopoietic cell transplantation. Study results and caveats: Cells were unsorted, so CD4 and CD8 contributions were not separated. Broader posttransplant TCR repertoire diversity was predicted by graft donor and pretransplant recipient Inverse Simpson Index values. Pathologically expanded recipient clonotypes increased progressively from day 30 to day 180 as diversity fell. Few recipient clonotypes overlapped donors; over 95% were de novo at given depth.

This CDR3 spans 19 amino acids. V lost 0 bases to trimming and J lost 0 bases, with 20 bases between them. CDR1 SGHVS and CDR2 FQNEAQ come from the germline V gene. The specimen sequenced was peripheral blood mononuclear cells. This TCR was recovered from a man aged 30-40 years in good health. Some clones in this sample may be carry-over from other donors' samples. This chain connects TRBV7-8 to TRBJ1-2; TRBD1 is a possible D gene (5 bases). The CDR3 is CASSLALGAGRGTNYGYTF. The DNA of the CDR3 is TGTGCCAGCAGCTTAGCGCTTGGGGCAGGGCGAGGCACTAACTATGGCTACACCTTC.